These T cell receptor beta chains were read from a single sample in a study of shared clonotypes between healthy human individuals. Repertoires were generated with immunoSEQ multiplex PCR, while TCRdb's copy carries only in-frame clones and drops some. The sample has about 2.3 million clones, approximately 93% seen once; the top ten hold roughly 0.36%. Material: naive CD4+ T cells from PBMCs. These receptors were obtained from a young man in good health. Some clones in this sample may be carry-over from other donors' samples. CDR3s include the opening cysteine and the closing phenylalanine or tryptophan. The D gene is left open where the match is weak. Only some rows state a clone size, as once, few, many or a class for expanded clones.

>.|TRBV7-9|TRBJ2-2|.
TGTGCCAGCAGCCGCCCGGGGAACACCGGGGAGCTGTTTTTT
CASSRPGNTGELFF
>TRBD1|TRBV19|TRBJ2-2|.
TGTGCCACCTATGACAGGGCTTCGGGCACCGGGGAGCTGTTTTTT
CATYDRASGTGELFF
>.|TRBV5-1|TRBJ2-6|once
TGCGCCAGCAGCTTTCCGGCCAGTGGCCTGACTTTC
CASSFPASGLTF
>TRBD2|TRBV10-1|TRBJ2-1|.
TGCGCCAGCAGTGAGTCGATTATAGCGGGAGGGGGACATGAGCAGTTCTTC
CASSESIIAGGGHEQFF
>.|TRBV7-3|TRBJ1-3|.
TGTGCCAGCAGCTTAAGCCGTTTTGTCAGCTCTGGAAACACCATATATTTT
CASSLSRFVSSGNTIYF
>TRBD1|TRBV27|TRBJ2-3|.
TGTGCCAGCCGACGCCACGGGACAGGGAACACAGATACGCAGTATTTT
CASRRHGTGNTDTQYF
>TRBD1|TRBV19|TRBJ1-2|.
TGTGCCAGTGGACAGGGGGCGTTTTTCACCTTC
CASGQGAFFTF
>.|TRBV28|TRBJ1-1|.
TGTGCCAGCCGAAGGGGGGGAGGGGTCACTGAAGCTTTCTTT
CASRRGGGVTEAFF
>TRBD1|TRBV5-1|TRBJ2-1|.
TGCGCCAGCAGCTTGCCGTCCGGACAGGGGCAGGGTCGGCAGTTCTTC
CASSLPSGQGQGRQFF
>.|TRBV2|TRBJ2-3|.
TGTGCCAGCAGTGTTGTCACAGATACGCAGTATTTT
CASSVVTDTQYF
>.|TRBV25-1|TRBJ2-7|.
TGTGCCAGCAGTGATCGGGACCAACCTGTCTACGAGCAGTACTTC
CASSDRDQPVYEQYF
>.|TRBV5-1|TRBJ2-5|.
TGCGCCAGCAGCTTGGATCGGGAGAAAGGGTACTTC
CASSLDREKGYF
>TRBD1|TRBV29-1|TRBJ2-1|.
TGCAGCGTTGGGACAGGGGGCTCCTACAATGAGCAGTTCTTC
CSVGTGGSYNEQFF
>TRBD2|TRBV5-4|TRBJ2-3|.
TGTGCCAGCAGCGTAAAAACCCGACTAGCGGGAGGGGTAGATACGCAGTATTTT
CASSVKTRLAGGVDTQYF
>.|TRBV5-1|TRBJ1-1|.
TGCGCCAGCAGCTCGGGGGGGACTAACACTGAAGCTTTCTTT
CASSSGGTNTEAFF
>.|TRBV5-1|TRBJ1-2|few
TGCGCCAGCAGCCCAAGGACGGACTGGGACTATGGCTACACCTTC
CASSPRTDWDYGYTF
>.|TRBV9|TRBJ2-1|.
TGTGCCAGCAGCGGGGGCCCTCAAGCCTACAATGAGCAGTTCTTC
CASSGGPQAYNEQFF
>TRBD1|TRBV25-1|TRBJ2-3|.
TGTGCCAGCAGTGAGGGACAGCACACAGATACGCAGTATTTT
CASSEGQHTDTQYF
>.|TRBV30|TRBJ2-1|.
TGTGCCTGGAGTGTAGGTTTCCCATTGGGGATTTCCTACAATGAGCAGTTCTTC
CAWSVGFPLGISYNEQFF
>.|TRBV7-9|TRBJ2-7|.
TGTGCCAGCAGCCTTCCTCTGGGCTACGAGCAGTACTTC
CASSLPLGYEQYF
>.|TRBV5-3|TRBJ1-4|.
TGTGCCAGAAGTCGATGCGGGCTTTCTAATGAAAAACTGTTTTTT
CARSRCGLSNEKLFF
>TRBD1|TRBV19|TRBJ1-5|.
TGTGCCAGTAGTAACCCCGAAGGGACAGGCCCCAATCAGCCCCAGCATTTT
CASSNPEGTGPNQPQHF
>TRBD1|TRBV2|TRBJ2-5|once
TGTGCCAGCAGAACGACCTGGGACAGTTCCGGGGAGACCCAGTACTTC
CASRTTWDSSGETQYF
>.|TRBV5-4|TRBJ1-4|.
TGTGCCAGCAGCTTGCGAGCAACTAATGAAAAACTGTTTTTT
CASSLRATNEKLFF
>.|TRBV15|TRBJ2-5|.
TGTGCCACCAGCAGAGAACCGCCGACCACCCAGTACTTC
CATSREPPTTQYF
>TRBD2|TRBV6-5|TRBJ2-1|.
TGTGCCAGCAGGACCGGGACTAGCGGGATAGGGATGGAGTTCTTC
CASRTGTSGIGMEFF
>.|TRBV10-3|TRBJ2-7|.
TGTGCCATCGCCCGGGTCGACGGCAGTTACGAGCAGTACTTC
CAIARVDGSYEQYF
>.|TRBV4-1|TRBJ2-5|.
TGCGCCAGCAGCCAAGATGAAGGCAGTCAAGAGACCCAGTACTTC
CASSQDEGSQETQYF